This T cell receptor beta chain appears in the sequencing data of a study of blood T cell repertoires in COVID-19. The CDR3 totals 14 residues. The V end was cut by 2 bases, the J end by 3 bases, with 8 bases between. Germline V gives CDR1 SGHRS, CDR2 YFSETQ. This table comes from immunoSEQ multiplex PCR, and its TCRdb copy is limited to in-frame clones, with some not included. The sample includes 98,000 or so clones, approximately 82% seen only once; the top ten take roughly 4%. Material for sequencing was peripheral blood. V and J are TRBV5-1 and TRBJ2-2, with D unclear. The receptor was isolated from a woman aged 70 to 79 with acute or convalescent COVID-19. CDR3 in amino acids: CASSFGQDTGELFF. The CDR3 coding sequence is TGCGCCAGCAGCTTCGGTCAGGACACCGGGGAGCTGTTTTTT.